This T cell receptor (beta chain) was sequenced in a study of blood T cell repertoires in COVID-19. Sequenced by immunoSEQ multiplex PCR; TCRdb stores in-frame clones only, minus some. The table includes 45,000 to 60,000 clones, around four fifths detected once. The germline V gene has CDR1 SGHNT and CDR2 YYREEE (reference sequence). There are 15 residues in the CDR3. V dropped 1 base and J dropped 2; count of bases not matched to a gene: 5. The sample was peripheral blood. The rearrangement joins TRBV5-4 to TRBJ1-1; 7 nucleotides agree with TRBD1. This sequence originates from a woman over 75 with acute or convalescent COVID-19. CDR3: CASSLLQGRNTEAFF. The CDR3 DNA follows: TGTGCCAGCAGCTTGCTACAGGGGCGCAACACTGAAGCTTTCTTT.